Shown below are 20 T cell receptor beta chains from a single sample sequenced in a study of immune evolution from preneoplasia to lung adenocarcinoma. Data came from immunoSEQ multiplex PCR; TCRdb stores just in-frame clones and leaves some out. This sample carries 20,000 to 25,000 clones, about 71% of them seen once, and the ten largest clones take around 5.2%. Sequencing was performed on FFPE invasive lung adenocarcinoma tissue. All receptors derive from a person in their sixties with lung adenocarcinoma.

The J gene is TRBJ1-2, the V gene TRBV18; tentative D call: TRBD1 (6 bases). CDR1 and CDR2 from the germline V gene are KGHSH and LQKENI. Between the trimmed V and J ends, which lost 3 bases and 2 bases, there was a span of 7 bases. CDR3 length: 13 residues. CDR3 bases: TGTGCCAGCTCACCGGACAGCAACTATGGCTACACCTTC. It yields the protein CASSPDSNYGYTF.

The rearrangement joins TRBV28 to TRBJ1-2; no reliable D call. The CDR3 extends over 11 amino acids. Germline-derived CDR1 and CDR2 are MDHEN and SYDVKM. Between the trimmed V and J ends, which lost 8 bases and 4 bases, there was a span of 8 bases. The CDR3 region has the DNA TGTGCCAGCGGCCCGCGCTATGGCTACACCTTC. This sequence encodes CASGPRYGYTF.

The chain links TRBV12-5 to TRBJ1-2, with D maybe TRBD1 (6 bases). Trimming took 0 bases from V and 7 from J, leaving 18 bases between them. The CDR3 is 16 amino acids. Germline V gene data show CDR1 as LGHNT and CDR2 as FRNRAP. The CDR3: CASGLVTIGGLRGYTF. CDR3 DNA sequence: TGTGCTAGTGGTTTGGTAACCATCGGGGGGCTACGTGGCTACACCTTC.

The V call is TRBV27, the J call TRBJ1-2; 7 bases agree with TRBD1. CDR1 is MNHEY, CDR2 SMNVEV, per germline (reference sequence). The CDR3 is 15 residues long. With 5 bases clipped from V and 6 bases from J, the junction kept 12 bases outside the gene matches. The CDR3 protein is CASSPRSTGKNGYTF. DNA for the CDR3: TGTGCCAGCAGTCCAAGATCGACAGGGAAGAATGGCTACACCTTC.

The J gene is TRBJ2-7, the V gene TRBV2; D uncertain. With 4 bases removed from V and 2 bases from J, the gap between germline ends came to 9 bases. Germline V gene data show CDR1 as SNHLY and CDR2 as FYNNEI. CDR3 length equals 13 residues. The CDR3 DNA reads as TGTGCCAGCAGTGTACCCCTCACCTACGAGCAGTACTTC. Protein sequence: CASSVPLTYEQYF.

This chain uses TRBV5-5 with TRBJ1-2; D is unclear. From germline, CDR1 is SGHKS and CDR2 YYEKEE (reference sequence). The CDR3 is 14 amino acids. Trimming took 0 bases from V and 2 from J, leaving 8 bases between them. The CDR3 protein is CASSLGDKNYGYTF. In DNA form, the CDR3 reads TGTGCCAGCAGCTTGGGAGACAAAAACTATGGCTACACCTTC.

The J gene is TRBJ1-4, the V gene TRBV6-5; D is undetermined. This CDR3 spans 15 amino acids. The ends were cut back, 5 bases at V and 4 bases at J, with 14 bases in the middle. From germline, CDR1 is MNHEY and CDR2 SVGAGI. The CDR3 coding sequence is TGTGCCAGCAGTATCCGTGGGAGCCTTAATGAAAAACTGTTTTTT. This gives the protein CASSIRGSLNEKLFF.

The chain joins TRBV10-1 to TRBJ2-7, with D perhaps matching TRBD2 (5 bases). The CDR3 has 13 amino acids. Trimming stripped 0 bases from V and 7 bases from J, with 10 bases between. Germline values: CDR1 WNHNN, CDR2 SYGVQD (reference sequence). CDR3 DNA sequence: TGCGCCAGCAGTGAGTCGGAGACGGGAGAGCAGTACTTC. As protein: CASSESETGEQYF.

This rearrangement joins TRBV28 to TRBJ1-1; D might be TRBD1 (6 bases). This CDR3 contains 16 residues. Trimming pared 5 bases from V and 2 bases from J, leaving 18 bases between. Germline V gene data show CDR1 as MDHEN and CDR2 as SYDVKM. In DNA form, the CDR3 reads TGTGCCAGCAGTCCGACAGGCTATCTAAGAAACACTGAAGCTTTCTTT. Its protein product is CASSPTGYLRNTEAFF.

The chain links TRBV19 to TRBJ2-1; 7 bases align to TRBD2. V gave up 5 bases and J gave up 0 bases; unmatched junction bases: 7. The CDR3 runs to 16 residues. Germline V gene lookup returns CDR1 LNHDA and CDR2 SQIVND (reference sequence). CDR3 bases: TGTGCCAGTAGTTTAACTAGCGCGAGCTCCTACAATGAGCAGTTCTTC. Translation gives CASSLTSASSYNEQFF.

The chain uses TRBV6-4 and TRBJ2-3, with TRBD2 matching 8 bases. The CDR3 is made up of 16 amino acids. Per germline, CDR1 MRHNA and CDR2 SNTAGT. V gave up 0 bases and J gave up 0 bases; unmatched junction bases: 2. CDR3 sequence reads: CASSDSASGSTDTQYF. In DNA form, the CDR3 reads TGTGCCAGCAGTGACTCGGCTAGCGGGAGCACAGATACGCAGTATTTT.

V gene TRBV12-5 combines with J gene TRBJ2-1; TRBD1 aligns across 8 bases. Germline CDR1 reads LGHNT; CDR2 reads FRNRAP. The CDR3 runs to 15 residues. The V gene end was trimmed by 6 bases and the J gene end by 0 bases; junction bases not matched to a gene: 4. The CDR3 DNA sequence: TGTGCTAGTGGATACGGACAGGGCTCCTACAATGAGCAGTTCTTC. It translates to CASGYGQGSYNEQFF.

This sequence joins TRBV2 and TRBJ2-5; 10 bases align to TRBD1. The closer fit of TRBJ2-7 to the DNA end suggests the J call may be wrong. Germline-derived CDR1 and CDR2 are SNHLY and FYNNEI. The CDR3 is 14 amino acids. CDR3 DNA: TGTGCCAGCAGGACAGGGGGCAACCTCTACGAGCAGTACTTC. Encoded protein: CASRTGGNLYEQYF.

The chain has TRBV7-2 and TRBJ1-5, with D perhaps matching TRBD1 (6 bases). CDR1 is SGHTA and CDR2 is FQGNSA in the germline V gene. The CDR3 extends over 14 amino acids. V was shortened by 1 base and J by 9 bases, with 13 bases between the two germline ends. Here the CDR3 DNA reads TGTGCCAGCAGCTTAGTAAGGGACACCGGGCCCCAGCATTTT. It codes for CASSLVRDTGPQHF. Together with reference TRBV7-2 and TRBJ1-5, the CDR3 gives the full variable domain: GAGVSQSPSNKVTEKGKDVELRCDPISGHTALYWYRQSLGQGLEFLIYFQGNSAPDKSGLPSDRFSAERTGGSVSTLTIQRTQQEDSAVYLCASSLVRDTGPQHFGDGTRLSIL.

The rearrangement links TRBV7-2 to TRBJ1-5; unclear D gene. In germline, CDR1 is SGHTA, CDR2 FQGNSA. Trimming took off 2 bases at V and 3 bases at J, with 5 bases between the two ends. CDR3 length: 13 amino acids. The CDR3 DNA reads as TGTACCAGCAGCTTACTTCACAATCAGCCCCAGCATTTT. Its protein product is CTSSLLHNQPQHF.

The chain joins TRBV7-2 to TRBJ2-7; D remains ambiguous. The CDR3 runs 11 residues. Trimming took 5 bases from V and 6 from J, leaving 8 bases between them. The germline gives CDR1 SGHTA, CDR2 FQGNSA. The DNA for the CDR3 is TGTGCCAGCAGCCCCGGAAGCGAGCAGTACTTC. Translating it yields CASSPGSEQYF.

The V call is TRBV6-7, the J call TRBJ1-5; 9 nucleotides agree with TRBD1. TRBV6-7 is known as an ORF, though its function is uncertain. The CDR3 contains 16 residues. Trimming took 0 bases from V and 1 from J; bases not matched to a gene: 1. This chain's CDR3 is CASSYSDRGSNQPQHF. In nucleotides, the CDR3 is TGTGCCAGCAGTTACTCGGACAGGGGAAGCAATCAGCCCCAGCATTTT.

Written as DNA, the CDR3 is TGTGCCAGTAAGGACACTGAAGCTTTCTTT. Protein sequence: CASKDTEAFF. The chain combines TRBV19 with TRBJ1-1; D ambiguous. The CDR3 has 10 amino acids. Trimming shortened V by 7 bases and J by 3 bases, and 3 bases separated the two germline ends. CDR1 and CDR2 from the germline V gene are LNHDA and SQIVND (reference sequence).

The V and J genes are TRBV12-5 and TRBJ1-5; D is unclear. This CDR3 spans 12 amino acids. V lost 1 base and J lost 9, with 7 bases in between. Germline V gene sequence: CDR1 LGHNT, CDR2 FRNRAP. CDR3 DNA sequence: TGTGCTAGTGGTTTGGACTACGGGCCCCAGCATTTT. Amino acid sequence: CASGLDYGPQHF.

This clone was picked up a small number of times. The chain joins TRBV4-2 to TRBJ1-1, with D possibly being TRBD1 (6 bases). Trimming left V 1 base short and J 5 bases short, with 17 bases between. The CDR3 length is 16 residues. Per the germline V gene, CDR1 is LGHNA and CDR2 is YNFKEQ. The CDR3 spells CASSQGQGKIWTEAFF. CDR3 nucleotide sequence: TGTGCCAGCAGCCAAGGTCAGGGGAAGATATGGACTGAAGCTTTCTTT.